This is a list of T cell receptor beta chains from one sample in a study of tumor-infiltrating lymphocytes in primary liver carcinoma. MiXCR, applied by TCRdb to the multiplex PCR reads, yields one record per CDR3 protein. The table includes tens of thousands of distinct CDR3 sequences, around three quarters detected once. The sequenced sample was liver tumor tissue from sampling region 4. Source of these receptors: a woman between 25 and 40 years old with primary liver carcinoma and hepatitis B virus infection. The CDR3 runs from the conserved cysteine through the conserved F or W. Each record gives: V gene, D gene, clone size, J gene, CDR3 protein, CDR3 DNA. A D gene is named only where the DNA matches it firmly. Some rows mark clone size as missing; the rest say once, few, many or name a class of expanded clone.

>TRBV12-3/TRBV12-4|-|-|TRBJ2-3
CASSFSVELQHTQYF
TGTGCCAGCAGTTTTTCAGTGGAACTGCAGCATACGCAGTATTTT
>TRBV4-2|-|-|TRBJ2-1
CAIGQVVSVRSSYNERFF
TGTGCCATCGGCCAAGTAGTGAGCGTCCGAAGCTCCTACAATGAGCGGTTCTTC
>TRBV11-3|-|-|TRBJ2-1
CTSSLDMAGSSYNEQFF
TGTACCAGCAGCTTAGATATGGCGGGGAGCTCCTACAATGAGCAGTTCTTC
>TRBV30|-|-|TRBJ1-2
CAWNVDWGSGYTF
TGTGCCTGGAATGTGGATTGGGGTAGTGGCTACACCTTC
>TRBV12-5|TRBD1|medium-sized|TRBJ1-1
CASGLETGRTEAFF
TGTGCTAGTGGTCTTGAGACAGGGCGTACTGAAGCTTTCTTT
>TRBV7-4|-|-|TRBJ2-2
CASSSPISGNTGELFF
TGTGCCAGCAGCTCCCCGATTAGCGGTAACACCGGGGAGCTGTTTTTT
>TRBV7-8|-|many|TRBJ2-3
CASSRRQASSTDTQYF
TGTGCCAGCAGCCGTCGACAGGCCTCTAGCACAGATACGCAGTATTTT
>TRBV4-3|TRBD2|-|TRBJ2-7
CASSQDRWPGREHYF
TGCGCCAGCAGCCAAGATCGATGGCCAGGGCGGGAGCATTATTTC
>TRBV5-6|-|few|TRBJ1-6
CASSSQGRPNNSPLHF
TGTGCCAGCAGCTCGCAGGGCCGCCCTAATAATTCACCCCTCCACTTT
>TRBV6-2/TRBV6-3|TRBD2|-|TRBJ2-7
CVSGQLAGGLYEQYF
TGTGTCAGCGGTCAATTAGCGGGAGGACTTTACGAGCAGTATTTC
>TRBV13|-|-|TRBJ1-1
CASSLGGFGIGDTEAFF
TGTGCCAGTAGTTTAGGAGGGTTTGGTATTGGGGACACTGAAGCTTTCTTT
>TRBV6-5|-|-|TRBJ1-1
CASNHQGSSEAFF
TGTGCCAGCAATCATCAGGGGTCATCTGAAGCTTTCTTT
>TRBV6-1|-|-|TRBJ1-2
CTSSEGFLVLRSNYGYTF
TGTACCAGCAGTGAAGGGTTCCTGGTCCTCAGATCTAACTATGGCTACACCTTC
>TRBV7-8|-|many|TRBJ1-5
CVSSPFLGGQPQHF
TGTGTCAGCAGCCCCTTCCTTGGGGGCCAGCCCCAGCACTTT
>TRBV6-5|TRBD1|once|TRBJ2-2
CASSPRTGFTWEPFF
TGTGCCAGCAGTCCGCGGACAGGGTTCACCTGGGAGCCGTTCTTT
>TRBV11-2|TRBD1|-|TRBJ2-3
CASSRMRQGSGDTQYF
TGTGCCAGCAGCCGGATGCGACAGGGAAGTGGAGATACGCAGTATTTC
>TRBV28|-|-|TRBJ2-4
CVSSHRVGAKNIQYF
TGTGTCAGCAGCCACAGGGTGGGGGCCAAAAACATTCAGTACTTC
>TRBV28|-|-|TRBJ1-2
CASMNTHGRGYTF
TGTGCCAGCATGAATACACATGGCCGGGGCTACACCTTC
>TRBV11-2|-|few|TRBJ1-2
CASSLEGNYGYTF
TGTGCCAGCAGCTTAGAGGGGAACTATGGCTACACCTTC
>TRBV11-1|-|-|TRBJ2-3
CASSFGGSSVGALTYTQYF
TGTGCCAGCAGCTTTGGGGGAAGCTCTGTTGGAGCCCTCACATATACGCAGTATTTT
>TRBV6-5|-|-|TRBJ2-7
CAGSYHRQGGYGQYF
TGTGCCGGCAGTTACCATCGACAAGGGGGTTACGGGCAGTACTTC
>TRBV11-2|TRBD2|-|TRBJ2-3
CASSLMRGGTDTQYF
TGTGCCAGCAGCTTAATGCGGGGGGGCACAGATACGCAGTATTTT
>TRBV5-1|-|-|TRBJ2-3
CATFTYVYRESTSDMQYF
TGCGCCACCTTCACCTATGTTTACAGGGAGTCCACCTCAGATATGCAGTATTTT
>TRBV29-1|TRBD2|once|TRBJ2-5
CSVSWGGTVKVETQYF
TGCAGCGTCTCTTGGGGGGGGACCGTTAAGGTGGAGACCCAGTACTTC
>TRBV6-5|-|-|TRBJ2-6
CTSKTYRGRVSGANVLTF
TGTACCAGCAAGACGTACAGAGGGCGCGTCTCTGGGGCCAACGTCCTGACTTTC
>TRBV5-1|-|-|TRBJ2-7
CASSLRAGFVYEQYF
TGCGCCAGCAGCCTTAGGGCGGGCTTCGTTTACGAGCAGTACTTC
>TRBV10-3|-|-|TRBJ1-4
CAISELRAQGKLFF
TGTGCCATCAGTGAACTCAGGGCGCAGGGAAAACTGTTTTTT
>TRBV30|-|many|TRBJ1-5
CAWSPGAGGPQHF
TGTGCCTGGAGTCCAGGGGCGGGAGGGCCCCAGCATTTT
>TRBV4-2|-|few|TRBJ2-7
CVSSQEHLGQGGPREQYF
TGTGTCAGCAGTCAGGAACACCTAGGACAAGGGGGACCGCGCGAGCAGTACTTC
>TRBV10-3|-|-|TRBJ2-1
CAINSTATRHEQFF
TGTGCCATCAATTCCACGGCGACCCGGCATGAGCAGTTCTTC
>TRBV28|-|-|TRBJ1-1
CASSLGLEAFF
TGTGCCAGCAGTTTAGGGCTGGAAGCTTTCTTT
>TRBV29-1|-|-|TRBJ2-5
CSLETGRGVSETQYF
TGCAGCCTTGAAACCGGAAGGGGAGTAAGTGAGACCCAGTACTTC
>TRBV29-1|-|-|TRBJ2-3
CGIVGLDSGTDTQYF
TGCGGCATTGTCGGTTTGGACTCAGGCACAGATACGCAGTATTTT
>TRBV11-2|-|-|TRBJ1-4
CVSSPWEGKLFF
TGTGTCAGTAGCCCCTGGGAGGGAAAACTGTTTTTT
>TRBV11-1|-|-|TRBJ2-7
CANSLGYLRKRYF
TGTGCCAACAGCTTAGGATACCTCCGCAAGCGATACTTC
>TRBV4-3|-|-|TRBJ2-3
CASSKSIWLGDPDDTQYF
TGCGCCAGCAGTAAGTCGATCTGGCTGGGTGATCCCGATGATACGCAGTATTTT
>TRBV7-3|TRBD2|-|TRBJ2-1
CASSLTGEGGYNEQFF
TGTGCCAGCAGCTTAACTGGTGAGGGAGGGTACAATGAGCAGTTCTTC
>TRBV4-3|-|-|TRBJ2-7
CASSQYRWTCREQYF
TGCGCCAGCAGCCAATATCGATGGACATGTCGGGAGCAGTACTTC
>TRBV6-2/TRBV6-3|TRBD1|once|TRBJ1-5
CASSYRPRAGGSNQPQHF
TGTGCCAGCAGTTACCGTCCCCGGGCAGGGGGTAGCAATCAGCCCCAGCATTTT
>TRBV10-2|-|-|TRBJ2-7
CASSPRLAYGQYF
TGCGCCAGCAGTCCAAGACTGGCCTACGGGCAGTACTTT
>TRBV11-1|-|-|TRBJ2-7
CASSLGLLCEQYF
TGTGCCAGTAGCTTAGGATTACTCTGCGAGCAGTACTTC
>TRBV5-1|TRBD1|-|TRBJ2-1
CASSWGSDRAPIELFF
TGCGCCAGCAGCTGGGGAAGTGACAGGGCTCCCATTGAGCTGTTCTTC
>TRBV20-1|TRBD1|few|TRBJ1-3
CSAPGQGEGNTIYF
TGCAGTGCTCCCGGACAGGGGGAAGGAAACACCATATATTTT
>TRBV9|-|many|TRBJ2-2
CASSVEQGTGELFF
TGTGCCAGCAGCGTCGAACAGGGCACCGGGGAGCTGTTTTTT
>TRBV11-2|-|-|TRBJ2-7
CASNLGGTTLSSYEHYF
TGTGCCAGCAACTTAGGAGGTACAACTCTGAGCTCCTACGAGCATTACTTC
>TRBV28|TRBD2|-|TRBJ2-5
CPSRGGGSAEIQYF
TGTCCCAGCCGCGGGGGGGGGAGTGCTGAGATCCAGTACTTC
>TRBV12-3/TRBV12-4|TRBD2|-|TRBJ2-1
CGSCLSGTSGIEQFF
TGTGGCAGCTGCCTGTCCGGGACTAGCGGAATTGAGCAGTTCTTC
>TRBV11-2|TRBD1|-|TRBJ2-2
CASSSQGVPDIGEMFF
TGTGCCAGCAGCTCACAGGGGGTTCCAGACATCGGGGAGATGTTTTTT
>TRBV28|-|once|TRBJ2-7
CASSQWGDPYEHYF
TGTGCCAGCAGTCAATGGGGAGATCCCTACGAGCATTACTTC
>TRBV7-8|TRBD2|-|TRBJ2-3
CASSLWQLAGVKDTQYF
TGTGCCAGCAGCTTATGGCAACTAGCGGGAGTAAAGGATACGCAATATTTT
>TRBV10-3|-|-|TRBJ2-1
CAISPTANRDDQFF
TGTGCCATCAGTCCCACGGCGAACAGGGATGACCAGTTCTTC
>TRBV28|-|-|TRBJ2-5
CISTMQTQYF
TGTATCAGCACCATGCAGACCCAGTACTTC
>TRBV5-4|-|-|TRBJ2-6
CANSLAAGANVLTF
TGTGCCAACAGCTTGGCGGCTGGGGCCAACGTCCTGACCTTC
>TRBV11-2|-|once|TRBJ2-7
CASRLGGTALSSYEQYF
TGTGCCAGCAGGTTAGGTGGTACAGCTCTGAGCTCCTACGAACAGTACTTC
>TRBV5-5|TRBD2|-|TRBJ2-4
CASSLLGMREGWDVQYF
TGTGCCAGCAGCTTACTAGGAATGAGGGAGGGGTGGGACGTTCAGTACTTC
>TRBV5-6|-|-|TRBJ2-2
CASGLALRVTGKLFF
TGCGCCAGCGGCTTGGCACTCAGAGTCACCGGGAAGCTGTTTTTT